This note documents a single T cell receptor (beta chain) sequence. As yet, its antigen is unknown. CD4+ cells underwent separation, giving CD45RA+ naive and CD45RA-negative memory subsets. This sample is drawn from a study of shared clonotypes between healthy human individuals. The authors' processing: Junction-only sequences without quality scores came from ImmunoSEQ, so filtering differed. Generated by immunoSEQ multiplex PCR, the TCRdb table keeps only in-frame clones and is missing some. The V and J calls and clone size are taken from that table; D and trimming were inferred from the DNA. The table includes some 1.1 million clones, approximately 80% detected once. Germline CDR1 is MNHEY and CDR2 is SVGAGI. This CDR3 is built from 15 residues. Trimming removed 2 bases at V and 2 bases at J, with 10 bases between. Study outcomes and limitations: Across several donors, naive CD4 shared roughly 5%, naive CD8 around 3.8%, memory CD4 roughly 2.2%, memory CD8 over 0.3%.

Specimen: memory CD4+ T cells from PBMCs. The subset: CD45RA-negative fraction. The chain joins TRBV6-5 to TRBJ1-5; perhaps TRBD1 as D (5 bases). The sequence was collected from a man in his late teens or twenties in good health. Some clones in this sample may be carry-over from other donors' samples. This CDR3 reads CASSYGQGGNQPQHF. The CDR3 coding sequence is TGTGCCAGCAGTTACGGGCAGGGAGGCAATCAGCCCCAGCATTTT.